These 14 T cell receptor beta chains came from one sample sequenced in a study of blood T cell repertoires in COVID-19. Some clones are missing from TCRdb's copy, which holds only in-frame ones; the method was immunoSEQ multiplex PCR. The sample yields some 230,000 clones, roughly 80% seen once. Material: peripheral blood. Receptor source: a woman aged 45-60 years with acute or convalescent COVID-19.

The rearrangement links TRBV6-1 to TRBJ1-5; D is unclear. Trimming cost V 0 bases and J 7 bases, with 7 bases left between them. CDR3 size: 13 residues. Germline CDR1 MNHNS, CDR2 SASEGT. CDR3 DNA sequence: TGTGCCAGCAGTGAAGCGGAGTGGCAGCCCCAGCATTTT. Its translation: CASSEAEWQPQHF.

In this sample, this clone turned up a few times. The chain couples TRBV5-1 to TRBJ2-7; 15 nucleotides line up with TRBD2. The germline gives CDR1 SGHRS, CDR2 YFSETQ. This CDR3 spans 19 amino acids. Unmatched junction bases numbered 9, after V lost 1 base and J lost 1 base. The CDR3 region has the DNA TGCGCCAGCAGCTTGCAAGGACCGGGACTAGCGGGAGGTTCCTACGAGCAGTACTTC. It yields the protein CASSLQGPGLAGGSYEQYF.

This clone showed up just once. V gene TRBV11-1 combines with J gene TRBJ2-1, with a possible D match to TRBD2 (5 bases). CDR1 is SGHAT and CDR2 is FQDESV in the germline V gene (reference sequence). The CDR3 length is 14 residues. Trimming removed 8 bases at V and 1 base at J, with 12 bases between. Written as DNA, the CDR3 is TGTGCCAGCGGAGGTCTAGAATCCTACAATGAGCAGTTCTTC. This gives the protein CASGGLESYNEQFF.

This clone appeared once. V usage is TRBV2 and J usage is TRBJ1-5; 8 bases are shared with TRBD1. CDR3 length: 13 amino acids. J was trimmed by 4 bases and V by 9 bases; bases with no gene match: 5. From germline, CDR1 is SNHLY and CDR2 FYNNEI. Here the CDR3 DNA reads TGTGCCAGTCAGGGGGCACAAAATCAGCCCCAGCATTTT. Translating it yields CASQGAQNQPQHF.

This clone was counted only a few times. The gene calls are TRBV27 and TRBJ1-2, with 8 bases lining up with TRBD1. The CDR3 is made up of 14 amino acids. J was trimmed by 8 bases and V by 8 bases; bases with no gene match: 13. Germline V CDR1 and CDR2: MNHEY, SMNVEV (reference sequence). The CDR3 is CASSPGQGARGYTF. The CDR3 nucleotides are TGTGCCAGCTCCCCCGGGCAGGGGGCTCGGGGCTACACCTTC.

CDR3 bases: TGTGCCAGTAGTAGAACTGCTGGGACAGGGGGTGCTGGGGCCAACGTCCTGACTTTC. It encodes CASSRTAGTGGAGANVLTF. The J gene is TRBJ2-6, the V gene TRBV19, with 11 positions matching TRBD1. This CDR3 is built from 19 residues. Looked up from germline, CDR1 is LNHDA and CDR2 is SQIVND (reference sequence). Trimming removed 4 bases from V and 2 bases from J; junction bases left unmatched: 10.

This rearrangement joins TRBV19 to TRBJ1-5; 10 bases map to TRBD1. This CDR3 comprises 14 residues. The J segment lost 9 bases and the V segment lost 7 bases, leaving 9 bases of the junction unmatched. Germline V gene lookup returns CDR1 LNHDA and CDR2 SQIVND (reference sequence). CDR3 bases: TGTGCCAGTAACTCCGGGACAGGGGAGTCGCCCCAGCATTTT. Amino acids: CASNSGTGESPQHF.

The CDR3 bases are TGTGCCAGTAGGCGACTAGCGGGAGATTCCGACACCGGGGAGCTGTTTTTT. Protein: CASRRLAGDSDTGELFF. The rearrangement uses TRBV19 and TRBJ2-2; 12 bases align to TRBD2. The CDR3 covers 17 residues. V shed 6 bases, J shed 3 bases, and the junction held 8 bases outside the gene matches. Per the germline V gene, CDR1 is LNHDA and CDR2 is SQIVND (reference sequence).

Of note for this clone: The same CDR3 arises from other DNA sequences in this sample as well. The V gene is TRBV3-1 (or the pseudogene TRBV3-2), the J gene TRBJ1-2; 7 positions agree with TRBD1. Germline V gives CDR1 LGHDT, CDR2 YNNKEL (reference sequence). CDR3 length: 14 amino acids. Germline trimming cut 5 bases from V and 4 bases from J; bases unmatched to any gene: 7. CDR3 nucleotide sequence: TGTGCCAGCAGCTTAACCGGGACAGCCTATGGCTACACCTTC. Translating gives CASSLTGTAYGYTF.

The chain joins TRBV28 to TRBJ1-3; tentative D call: TRBD1 (6 bases). V was cut by 10 bases and J by 0 bases, with 22 bases left in between. The germline V gene encodes CDR1 MDHEN and CDR2 SYDVKM. CDR3 length: 17 residues. In DNA, the CDR3 is TGTGCCACTTGTGAGGGGGGGTCCCTTTTCTCTGGAAACACCATATATTTT. Amino acids: CATCEGGSLFSGNTIYF. The variable domain in full, with the rest retrieved from reference TRBV28 and TRBJ1-3, is DVKVTQSSRYLVKRTGEKVFLECVQDMDHENMFWYRQDPGLGLRLIYFSYDVKMKEKGDIPEGYSVSREKKERFSLILESASTNQTSMYLCATCEGGSLFSGNTIYFGEGSWLTVV.

For the CDR3, the DNA is TGTGCCAGCAGCTTATCACAGGGGCTTGGCGGGGAGCTGTTTTTT. Protein sequence: CASSLSQGLGGELFF. This chain connects TRBV7-9 to TRBJ2-2; TRBD1 aligns across 7 bases. Trimming cost V 2 bases and J 7 bases; bases outside gene matches: 7. The CDR3 spans 15 residues. Germline loops: CDR1 SEHNR, CDR2 FQNEAQ (reference sequence).

V usage is TRBV7-8 and J usage is TRBJ2-3; TRBD2 matches 7 bases. This CDR3 is built from 15 residues. Germline lookup yields CDR1 SGHVS and CDR2 FQNEAQ. After removal of 3 bases from V and 2 bases from J, the junction contained 5 bases not matched to a gene. The CDR3 region is CASSFLLADTDTQYF. The CDR3 DNA reads as TGTGCCAGCAGCTTCCTCCTAGCGGACACAGATACGCAGTATTTT. Drawing the rest from reference TRBV7-8 and TRBJ2-3, the complete variable domain is GAGVSQSPRYKVAKRGQDVALRCDPISGHVSLFWYQQALGQGPEFLTYFQNEAQLDKSGLPSDRFFAERPEGSVSTLKIQRTQQEDSAVYLCASSFLLADTDTQYFGPGTRLTVL.

J is TRBJ1-6 and V is TRBV7-2; 11 bases are a match to TRBD1. From germline, CDR1 is SGHTA and CDR2 FQGNSA. The CDR3 totals 16 residues. V lost 2 bases and J lost 7; bases outside the gene matches: 4. CDR3 nucleotide sequence: TGTGCCAGCAGCTTAAGGACAGGGGGCTGGAATTCACCCCTCCACTTT. It encodes CASSLRTGGWNSPLHF.

In its sample, this clone was seen a few times. The chain has TRBV2 and TRBJ2-1; possible D gene TRBD2, 6 bases. The germline gives CDR1 SNHLY, CDR2 FYNNEI. V lost 7 bases, J lost 0 bases, and 10 bases lay in between. There are 14 residues in the CDR3. CDR3 protein: CASKQDYSYNEQFF. The CDR3 DNA reads TGTGCCAGCAAACAGGACTACTCCTACAATGAGCAGTTCTTC.